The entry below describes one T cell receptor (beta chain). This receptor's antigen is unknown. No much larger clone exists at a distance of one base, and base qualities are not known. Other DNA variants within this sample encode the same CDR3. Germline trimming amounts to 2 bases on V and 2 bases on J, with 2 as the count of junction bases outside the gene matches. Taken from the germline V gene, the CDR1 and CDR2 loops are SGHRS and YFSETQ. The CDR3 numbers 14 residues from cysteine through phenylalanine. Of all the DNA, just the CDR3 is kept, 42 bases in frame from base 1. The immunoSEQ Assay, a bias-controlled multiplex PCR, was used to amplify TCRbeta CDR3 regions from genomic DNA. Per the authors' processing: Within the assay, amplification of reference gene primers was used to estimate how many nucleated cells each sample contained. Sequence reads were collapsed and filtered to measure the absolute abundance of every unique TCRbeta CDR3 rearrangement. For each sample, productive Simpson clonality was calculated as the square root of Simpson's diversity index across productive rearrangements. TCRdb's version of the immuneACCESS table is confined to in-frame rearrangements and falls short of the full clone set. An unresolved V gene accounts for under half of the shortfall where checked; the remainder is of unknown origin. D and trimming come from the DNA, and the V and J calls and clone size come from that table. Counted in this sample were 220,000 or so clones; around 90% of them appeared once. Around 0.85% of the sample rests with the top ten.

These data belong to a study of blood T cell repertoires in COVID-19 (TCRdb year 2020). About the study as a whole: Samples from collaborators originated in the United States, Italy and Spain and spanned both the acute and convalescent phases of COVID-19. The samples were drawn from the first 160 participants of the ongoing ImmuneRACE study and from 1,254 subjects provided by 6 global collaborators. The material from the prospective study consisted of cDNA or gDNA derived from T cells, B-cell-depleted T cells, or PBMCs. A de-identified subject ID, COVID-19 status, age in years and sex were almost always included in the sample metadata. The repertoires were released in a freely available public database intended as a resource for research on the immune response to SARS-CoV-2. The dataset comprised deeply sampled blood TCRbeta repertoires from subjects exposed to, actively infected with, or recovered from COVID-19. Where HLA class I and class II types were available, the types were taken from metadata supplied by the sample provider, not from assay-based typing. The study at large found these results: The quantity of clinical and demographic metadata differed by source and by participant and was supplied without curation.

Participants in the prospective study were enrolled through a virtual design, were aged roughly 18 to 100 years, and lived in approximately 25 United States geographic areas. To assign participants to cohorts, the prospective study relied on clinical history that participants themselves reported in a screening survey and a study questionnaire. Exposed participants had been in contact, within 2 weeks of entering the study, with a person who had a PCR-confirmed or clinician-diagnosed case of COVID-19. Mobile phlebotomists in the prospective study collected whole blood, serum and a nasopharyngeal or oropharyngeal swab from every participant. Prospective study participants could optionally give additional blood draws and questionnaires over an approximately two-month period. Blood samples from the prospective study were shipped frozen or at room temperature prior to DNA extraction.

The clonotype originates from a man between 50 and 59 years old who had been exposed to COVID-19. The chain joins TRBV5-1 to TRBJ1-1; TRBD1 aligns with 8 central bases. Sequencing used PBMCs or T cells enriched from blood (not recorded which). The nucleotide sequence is TGCGCCAGCAGCTTAGGGACAGGTAACACTGAAGCTTTCTTT. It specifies CASSLGTGNTEAFF.